This T cell receptor (beta chain) was retrieved from a study of human T cells and chemical hapten exposure. The authors extracted total RNA from unfractionated whole blood. Original processing notes: Samples had a median of around 94,000 TCRs, ranging 23,224 to 690,600. TCRdb processed the 5' RACE reads anew with MiXCR; each CDR3 protein has one entry. TCRdb, rather than the study authors, made the V and J calls. This repertoire shows 80,000 or so distinct CDR3 sequences, approximately 15% found once; its top ten account for nearly 7%. The ends lost 3 bases at V and 9 bases at J; junction bases unmatched: 8. The CDR3 spans 15 residues. Per germline, CDR1 DFQATT and CDR2 SNEGSKA (reference sequence). Study observations and caveats: Counts of TCRs above 1 in 1000 frequency stayed unchanged with DPC sensitization.

This clonotype was observed at least ten times. Its target is not known. The clonotype was recovered from a female donor in good health. The rearrangement uses TRBV20-1 and TRBJ2-1; 13 nucleotides match TRBD2. CDR3 in amino acids: CSASLGLAGTVEQFF. The CDR3 DNA reads TGCAGTGCTAGTCTGGGACTAGCGGGAACGGTTGAGCAGTTCTTC.